Listed below are T cell receptor beta chains from one sample, sequenced in a study of cytomegalovirus exposure and HLA in healthy donors. Data came from immunoSEQ multiplex PCR; TCRdb stores just in-frame clones and leaves some out. The table lists hundreds of thousands of clones, 86% of them singletons, with 0.65% to 0.95% in the top ten. The sequencing sample was made of PBMCs. These receptors came from a young woman in good health and CMV-seronegative. Each CDR3 is given with its conserved first and last residue. The D gene is left open where the match is weak. Clone size is shown for a subset of rows, as once, few, many or a class of expanded clone.

>TRBV27|once|TRBD2|TRBJ2-1
CASSLAGGPSYNEQFF
TGTGCCAGCAGTTTAGCGGGAGGGCCATCCTACAATGAGCAGTTCTTC
>TRBV15|.|TRBD2|TRBJ2-1
CATSREVGGSSSYNEQFF
TGTGCCACCAGCAGAGAGGTGGGGGGGAGCAGCTCCTACAATGAGCAGTTCTTC
>TRBV5-6|.|.|TRBJ2-2
CASSEGGAPNTGELFF
TGTGCCAGCAGCGAAGGAGGGGCCCCTAACACCGGGGAGCTGTTTTTT
>TRBV6-1|.|TRBD2|TRBJ2-7
CASFGTTLEQYF
TGTGCCAGCTTCGGGACTACCTTAGAGCAGTACTTC
>TRBV28|.|.|TRBJ2-7
CASSLSIDYEQYF
TGTGCCAGCAGTCTATCCATAGACTACGAGCAGTACTTC
>TRBV18|.|TRBD2|TRBJ2-7
CASSPSTSGRANREQYF
TGTGCCAGCTCACCAAGTACTAGCGGGAGGGCCAATAGAGAGCAGTACTTC
>TRBV28|.|TRBD1|TRBJ2-7
CASSIQGFDEQYF
TGTGCCAGCAGCATACAGGGGTTCGACGAGCAGTACTTC
>TRBV15|.|.|TRBJ2-3
CATSVQRGTDTQYF
TGTGCCACCAGCGTCCAACGAGGCACAGATACGCAGTATTTT
>TRBV11-2|.|TRBD1|TRBJ2-7
CASSLDRVTYEQYF
TGTGCCAGCAGCCTTGACAGGGTAACCTACGAGCAGTACTTC
>TRBV5-1|.|TRBD1|TRBJ2-7
CASSYAGQATYEQYF
TGCGCCAGCAGCTATGCCGGACAGGCAACCTACGAGCAGTACTTC
>TRBV6-1|.|.|TRBJ2-7
CASRGGSEQYF
TGTGCCAGCAGAGGGGGTTCCGAGCAGTACTTC
>TRBV2|.|TRBD2|TRBJ2-7
CASGGSGDYEQYF
TGTGCCAGCGGCGGGAGCGGAGACTACGAGCAGTACTTC
>TRBV2|.|.|TRBJ2-7
CASRQAYEQYF
TGTGCCAGCAGACAGGCGTACGAGCAGTACTTC
>TRBV6-5|few|TRBD1|TRBJ2-2
CAKRQGANTGELFF
TGTGCCAAAAGACAGGGGGCGAACACCGGGGAGCTGTTTTTT
>TRBV15|.|TRBD1|TRBJ1-2
CATSPQGGWGAGYTF
TGTGCCACCAGCCCCCAGGGGGGATGGGGCGCTGGCTACACCTTC
>TRBV6-4|.|.|TRBJ1-1
CASSVYGGSTEAFF
TGTGCCAGCAGTGTGTATGGCGGTAGCACTGAAGCTTTCTTT
>TRBV18|.|.|TRBJ2-2
CASSPLRESTGELFF
TGTGCCAGCTCACCACTTAGGGAGAGCACCGGGGAGCTGTTTTTT
>TRBV11-1|.|.|TRBJ2-3
CASSLAGRAYGTDTQYF
TGTGCCAGCAGCTTAGCGGGCAGGGCATACGGCACAGATACGCAGTATTTT
>TRBV18|.|TRBD2|TRBJ2-5
CASSPQGLAGEVETQYF
TGTGCCAGCTCACCCCAAGGACTAGCGGGAGAGGTGGAGACCCAGTACTTC
>TRBV10-1|.|TRBD2|TRBJ2-1
CASSDEAGGSYNEQFF
TGCGCCAGCAGTGACGAGGCGGGGGGATCCTACAATGAGCAGTTCTTC
>TRBV13|.|.|TRBJ2-7
CASSLEPCSGPSREQYF
TGTGCCAGCAGCTTAGAACCTTGTTCAGGGCCGTCCCGCGAGCAGTACTTC
>TRBV5-1|.|TRBD2|TRBJ2-7
CASSFSGGAGYEQYF
TGCGCCAGCAGCTTTAGCGGGGGGGCCGGTTACGAGCAGTACTTC
>TRBV11-2|.|.|TRBJ2-5
CASSIGVERETQYF
TGTGCCAGCAGCATAGGGGTAGAGCGAGAGACCCAGTACTTC
>TRBV4-1|.|.|TRBJ2-7
CASSQRAGDSYEQYF
TGCGCCAGCAGCCAGCGGGCAGGGGACTCCTACGAGCAGTACTTC
>TRBV5-1|.|TRBD2|TRBJ2-2
CASSLAGSGRAVTGELFF
TGCGCCAGCAGCTTGGCGGGCAGCGGGAGGGCCGTCACCGGGGAGCTGTTTTTT
>TRBV4-1|.|.|TRBJ2-5
CASSQDEAVTQETQYF
TGCGCCAGCAGCCAAGATGAAGCGGTAACCCAAGAGACCCAGTACTTC
>TRBV4-1|.|.|TRBJ2-5
CASSQTVLETQYF
TGCGCCAGCAGCCAGACTGTACTCGAGACCCAGTACTTC
>TRBV27|.|.|TRBJ1-2
CASSPIGRGGDWGYTF
TGTGCCAGCAGTCCTATCGGAAGGGGCGGTGATTGGGGCTACACCTTC
>TRBV2|.|.|TRBJ1-2
CASSETGSYGGYTF
TGTGCCAGCAGTGAAACAGGGAGTTACGGTGGCTACACCTTC